The 22 T cell receptor beta chains given below trace back to one sample, sequenced in a study of cytomegalovirus exposure and HLA in healthy donors. Assay: immunoSEQ multiplex PCR; the TCRdb copy retains only in-frame clones and omits some. This sample has tens of thousands of clones; approximately 92% occur once, and the top ten carry more than 2.5%. The sequenced sample consisted of PBMCs. Every receptor here comes from a man between 18 and 35 years old in good health and CMV-seronegative.

V and J are TRBV18 and TRBJ1-4, with D unclear. Between the trimmed V and J ends, which lost 3 bases and 3 bases, there was a span of 11 bases. This CDR3 comprises 15 residues. The germline gives CDR1 KGHSH, CDR2 LQKENI. The chain's CDR3 is CASSPTSGPNEKLFF. As DNA, the CDR3 is TGTGCCAGCTCACCGACCTCGGGTCCTAATGAAAAACTGTTTTTT. The whole variable domain, remainder taken from reference TRBV18 and TRBJ1-4, is NAGVMQNPRHLVRRRGQEARLRCSPMKGHSHVYWYRQLPEEGLKFMVYLQKENIIDESGMPKERFSAEFPKEGPSILRIQQVVRGDSAAYFCASSPTSGPNEKLFFGSGTQLSVL.

This chain connects TRBV5-1 to TRBJ1-6; no definite D call. Germline CDR1 SGHRS, CDR2 YFSETQ. Trimming stripped 4 bases from V and 12 bases from J, with 14 bases between. The CDR3 length is 13 residues. CDR3 residues: CASSPQRGEPLHF. The CDR3 DNA is TGCGCCAGCAGCCCTCAGCGAGGTGAACCCCTCCACTTT.

The J gene is TRBJ2-7, the V gene TRBV6-6; 8 bases are a match to TRBD2. Germline-derived CDR1 and CDR2 are MNHNY and SVGAGI (reference sequence). The CDR3 is made up of 13 amino acids. The junction had 6 bases not matched to a gene; V was cut back by 10 bases and J by 1 base. CDR3 in amino acids: CATGRAGSYEQYF. CDR3 sequence (DNA): TGTGCCACCGGGAGGGCCGGGTCCTACGAGCAGTACTTC.

The V call is TRBV28, the J call TRBJ2-7; unclear D gene. The germline gives CDR1 MDHEN, CDR2 SYDVKM. Trimming removed 4 bases from V and 5 bases from J, with 9 bases in between. This CDR3 is built from 12 residues. CDR3 coding DNA: TGTGCCAGCAGTTCGCCTCGGGACGAGCAGTACTTC. This codes for CASSSPRDEQYF.

This clone was counted a single time. The rearrangement joins TRBV9 to TRBJ2-2, with TRBD1 identical over 7 bases. The CDR3 consists of 14 residues. V shed 6 bases, J shed 5 bases, and the junction held 7 bases outside the gene matches. The germline gives CDR1 SGDLS, CDR2 YYNGEE. The chain's CDR3 is CASTSPTGTGELFF. Here the CDR3 DNA reads TGTGCCAGCACCAGCCCGACAGGGACCGGGGAGCTGTTTTTT.

This rearrangement joins TRBV28 to TRBJ1-2; D is ambiguous. This CDR3 region has 12 residues. The V and J ends lost 6 bases and 3 bases respectively, with 8 bases between them. The germline V gene has CDR1 MDHEN and CDR2 SYDVKM. The CDR3 DNA sequence: TGTGCCAGCAGCCCAAGCGACTATGGCTACACCTTC. It specifies CASSPSDYGYTF.

The V gene is TRBV5-4, the J gene TRBJ2-7; 7 positions agree with TRBD1. Trimming removed 2 bases from V and 5 bases from J; junction bases left unmatched: 13. Germline-derived CDR1 and CDR2 are SGHNT and YYREEE (reference sequence). This CDR3 contains 16 residues. The CDR3 region has the DNA TGTGCCAGCAGCTTCGAGACAGGGCTTAGTTTTGACGAGCAGTACTTC. This sequence encodes CASSFETGLSFDEQYF.

This sequence joins TRBV6-6 and TRBJ1-3; TRBD1 aligns across 7 bases. The CDR3 is made up of 15 amino acids. CDR1 and CDR2 (germline): MNHNY, SVGAGI (reference sequence). Germline trimming cut 6 bases from V and 0 bases from J; bases unmatched to any gene: 5. The CDR3 nucleotides are TGTGCCAGCAGCCCCGGGACAGTCTCTGGAAACACCATATATTTT. As protein: CASSPGTVSGNTIYF.

The J gene is TRBJ2-1, the V gene TRBV10-1; 14 positions match TRBD2. The V gene end was trimmed by 2 bases and the J gene end by 6 bases; junction bases not matched to a gene: 6. Germline V gene lookup returns CDR1 WNHNN and CDR2 SYGVQD (reference sequence). The CDR3 is 17 residues long. The CDR3 region has the DNA TGCGCCAGCAGTGAGGCCTCCGGGACTAGCGGGAGCAATGAGCAGTTCTTC. Translated: CASSEASGTSGSNEQFF.

J is TRBJ2-1 and V is TRBV5-1, with 8 bases aligning to TRBD2. V shed 0 bases and J 4 bases; nucleotides not matched to a gene: 3. The CDR3 is 15 amino acids. Per germline, CDR1 SGHRS and CDR2 YFSETQ. This CDR3 is CASSLETSGYNEQFF. The CDR3 DNA follows: TGCGCCAGCAGCTTGGAAACTAGCGGATACAATGAGCAGTTCTTC.

The chain is built from TRBV10-2 and TRBJ2-3, with TRBD2 identical over 9 bases. Germline lookup yields CDR1 WSHSY and CDR2 SAAADI. The CDR3 covers 15 residues. Trimming took 3 bases from V and 6 from J; bases not matched to a gene: 7. The CDR3 here is CASSDWLAGPDTQYF. The CDR3 DNA reads TGCGCCAGCAGTGACTGGCTAGCGGGACCTGATACGCAGTATTTT.

The J gene is TRBJ2-3, the V gene TRBV18, with 8 positions matching TRBD1. The germline V gene encodes CDR1 KGHSH and CDR2 LQKENI. The CDR3 is 14 amino acids. V was clipped by 3 bases and J by 4 bases; unmatched bases: 3. CDR3 nucleotides: TGTGCCAGCTCACCGGACAGGGCATCAGATACGCAGTATTTT. Residues: CASSPDRASDTQYF.

The chain is built from TRBV27 and TRBJ1-2; weak D call: TRBD1 (5 bases). Germline V gene lookup returns CDR1 MNHEY and CDR2 SMNVEV (reference sequence). The CDR3 spans 15 residues. The V and J ends lost 5 bases and 0 bases respectively, with 13 bases between them. The CDR3 region is CASSGGSKANYGYTF. Here the CDR3 DNA reads TGTGCCAGCAGTGGGGGGAGCAAAGCTAACTATGGCTACACCTTC.

The sample holds a few counts of this clone. V gene TRBV10-3 combines with J gene TRBJ2-1, with 14 bases that match TRBD2. There are 14 residues in the CDR3. CDR1 and CDR2 (germline): ENHRY, SYGVKD. V was clipped by 7 bases and J by 6 bases; unmatched bases: 2. This CDR3 is CAIKGLAGVNEQFF. DNA of the CDR3: TGTGCCATCAAGGGACTAGCGGGAGTCAATGAGCAGTTCTTC.

V gene TRBV6-1 combines with J gene TRBJ2-7; D unresolved. The ends were cut back, 7 bases at V and 1 base at J, with 8 bases in the middle. The V gene's germline CDR1 is MNHNS and CDR2 SASEGT. The CDR3 spans 12 residues. In nucleotides, the CDR3 is TGTGCCAGCATGACTCCGTCCTACGAGCAGTACTTC. This gives the protein CASMTPSYEQYF.

The rearrangement uses TRBV6-5 and TRBJ2-2; a possible D gene is TRBD1 (6 bases). The CDR3 is 12 residues long. The ends were cut back, 5 bases at V and 6 bases at J, with 7 bases in the middle. Per germline, CDR1 MNHEY and CDR2 SVGAGI. CDR3 region: CASSNRAGELFF. CDR3 sequence (DNA): TGTGCCAGCAGTAACAGGGCCGGGGAGCTGTTTTTT.

The chain links TRBV7-8 to TRBJ2-1; perhaps TRBD1 as D (6 bases). Looked up from germline, CDR1 is SGHVS and CDR2 is FQNEAQ. V was trimmed by 4 bases and J by 7 bases, leaving 11 bases between them. The CDR3 loop spans 13 amino acids. For the CDR3, the DNA is TGTGCCAGCAGCTCGGACAGTTGGAATGAGCAGTTCTTC. Its protein is CASSSDSWNEQFF.

The chain recombines TRBV2 with TRBJ2-7; 11 bases are shared with TRBD1. V lost 4 bases, J lost 3 bases, and 2 bases stayed unmatched. The CDR3 consists of 14 residues. Germline-derived CDR1 and CDR2 are SNHLY and FYNNEI. In nucleotides, the CDR3 is TGTGCCAGCAGTGGTGGGACAGGGGGCTACGAGCAGTACTTC. Protein product: CASSGGTGGYEQYF.

The chain links TRBV7-3 to TRBJ2-3; tentatively, D is TRBD2 (6 bases). The CDR3 extends over 17 amino acids. Deletions cut 5 bases from V and 3 bases from J, with 21 bases between. Per the germline V gene, CDR1 is SGHTA and CDR2 is FQGTGA. DNA of the CDR3: TGTGCCAGCAGCCCGGACGGCGGGACTCCGGCTACAGATACGCAGTATTTT. Amino acid sequence: CASSPDGGTPATDTQYF.

This chain joins TRBV19 and TRBJ2-2, with 15 positions matching TRBD2. The CDR3 runs 16 residues. The germline V gene has CDR1 LNHDA and CDR2 SQIVND (reference sequence). Losses at the gene ends were 8 bases for V and 4 bases for J; bases not matched to a gene: 5. CDR3 nucleotide sequence: TGTGCCAGTGGGGGACTAGCGGGGGGCATCACCGGGGAGCTGTTTTTT. Translated: CASGGLAGGITGELFF.

This clone was detected a few times. This sequence joins TRBV6-1 and TRBJ1-1; the D is unclear. The CDR3 spans 14 residues. V lost 2 bases, J lost 10 bases, and 17 bases lay in between. Germline V CDR1 and CDR2: MNHNS, SASEGT. The DNA of the CDR3 is TGTGCCAGCAGTGAACTGGGCCTTCGGCCCTCAGCTTTCTTT. Its translation is CASSELGLRPSAFF.

This clone showed up just once. This chain connects TRBV5-1 to TRBJ1-2, with TRBD1 as a possible D gene (6 bases). Trimming stripped 4 bases from V and 7 bases from J, with 14 bases between. The germline gives CDR1 SGHRS, CDR2 YFSETQ. This CDR3 contains 13 residues. Here the CDR3 DNA reads TGCGCCAGCAGCGAGACAGGACCCACTGGCTACACCTTC. Protein sequence: CASSETGPTGYTF.